This T cell receptor beta chain originates from a study of shared clonotypes between healthy human individuals. Trimming stripped 5 bases from V and 0 bases from J, with 11 bases between. This CDR3 has 15 amino acids. Germline values: CDR1 SEHNR, CDR2 FQNEAQ (reference sequence). Study processing details: ImmunoSEQ supplied junction-only sequences lacking quality scores, so filtering was different. The repertoire was sequenced with immunoSEQ multiplex PCR; TCRdb's copy has only in-frame clones and lacks some. The D gene and trimming were derived from the DNA, and the V and J assignments and clone size from that table. The sample includes 2 million to 2.5 million clones, approximately 94% of them seen just once.

This receptor was obtained from a man aged 18-30 years in good health. The chain is built from TRBV7-9 and TRBJ2-1, with D possibly matching TRBD1 (7 bases). Sequenced input: naive CD4+ T cells sorted from blood. Subset in this sample: CD45RA+ positively selected. The CDR3 coding sequence is TGTGCCAGCAGCCAGGGGGGAGGCTCCTACAATGAGCAGTTCTTC. Amino acids: CASSQGGGSYNEQFF.